A single sample is the source of the 27 T cell receptor beta chains below, sequenced in a study of OX40 agonist ivuxolimab in advanced cancers. Using immunoSEQ multiplex PCR, the repertoire was profiled, and TCRdb retains in-frame clones only, with some absent. The sample lists around 60,000 clones, 89% occurring once. The sample was CD4+ or CD8+ T cells sorted from blood, taken in a trial of the OX40 agonist ivuxolimab. The receptors shown here come from an adult with an advanced solid tumor such as melanoma, head and neck, liver or kidney cancer.

The chain employs TRBV9 and TRBJ2-1; D is unresolved. Germline loops: CDR1 SGDLS, CDR2 YYNGEE. This CDR3 contains 13 residues. Trimming took 0 bases from V and 9 from J, leaving 10 bases between them. The CDR3 nucleotides read TGTGCCAGCAGCGTAGAAGGGTGGGGTGAGCAGTTCTTC. Its translation is CASSVEGWGEQFF.

The chain is built from TRBV5-1 and TRBJ2-1; no definite D call. Trimming cost V 6 bases and J 0 bases, with 7 bases left between them. CDR1 and CDR2 from the germline V gene are SGHRS and YFSETQ. The CDR3 loop spans 13 amino acids. This CDR3 reads CASIGTSYNEQFF. The DNA for the CDR3 is TGCGCCAGCATCGGAACCTCCTACAATGAGCAGTTCTTC.

The V and J genes are TRBV7-9 and TRBJ1-2; D is perhaps TRBD1 (5 bases). This CDR3 has 14 amino acids. The germline V gene encodes CDR1 SEHNR and CDR2 FQNEAQ (reference sequence). V lost 5 bases to trimming and J lost 4 bases, with 14 bases between them. The DNA of the CDR3 is TGTGCCAGCAGCATGGGCGACAGACCCTATGGCTACACCTTC. This codes for CASSMGDRPYGYTF.

The V call is TRBV7-2, the J call TRBJ2-5; the D is unclear. V was clipped by 1 base and J by 3 bases, with 9 bases between them. The CDR3 length is 14 residues. Germline V lookup: CDR1 SGHTA, CDR2 FQGNSA. The DNA for the CDR3 is TGTGCCAGCAGCTTAGAGGAGTACGAAGAGACCCAGTACTTC. As protein: CASSLEEYEETQYF.

The CDR3, as DNA: TGTGCCAGCAGCCCTACAGAGAACACCGGGGAGCTGTTTTTT. Amino acids: CASSPTENTGELFF. V gene TRBV27 combines with J gene TRBJ2-2, with no clear D. The CDR3 runs 14 residues. V lost 6 bases to trimming and J lost 1 base, with 9 bases between them. Germline lookup yields CDR1 MNHEY and CDR2 SMNVEV (reference sequence).

V usage is TRBV10-3 and J usage is TRBJ1-3; no firm D call. Germline V lookup: CDR1 ENHRY, CDR2 SYGVKD. Trimming left V 10 bases short and J 0 bases short, with 16 bases between. The CDR3 is 15 amino acids. CDR3 sequence (DNA): TGTGCCACCCGGGGAGCCGATGACTCTGGAAACACCATATATTTT. As protein: CATRGADDSGNTIYF.

The count of this clone is one. The chain carries TRBV4-3 and TRBJ1-3; the match to TRBD1 covers 7 bases. CDR1 LGHNA and CDR2 YSLEER come from the germline V gene. This CDR3 comprises 17 residues. Germline trimming cut 0 bases from V and 4 bases from J; bases unmatched to any gene: 9. The CDR3 sequence is CASSQDLTDRAGNTIYF. The CDR3 DNA follows: TGCGCCAGCAGCCAAGATTTGACCGACAGGGCGGGAAACACCATATATTTT.

A few counts support this clone. The chain combines TRBV5-8 with TRBJ2-1, with D perhaps TRBD1 or TRBD2 (5 bases each). The CDR3 is 12 amino acids. Trimming stripped 8 bases from V and 4 bases from J, with 10 bases between. Germline assignment: CDR1 SGHTS and CDR2 YDEGEE. The CDR3 reads CARGEQYNEQFF. CDR3 nucleotides: TGTGCCAGGGGGGAGCAGTACAATGAGCAGTTCTTC.

J is TRBJ2-7 and V is TRBV5-6; D remains ambiguous. CDR1 is SGHDT and CDR2 is YYEEEE in the germline V gene. The CDR3 length is 14 residues. Between the trimmed V and J ends, which lost 0 bases and 3 bases, there was a span of 10 bases. This CDR3 is CASSLADANYEQYF. In nucleotides, the CDR3 is TGTGCCAGCAGCTTGGCGGACGCTAACTACGAGCAGTACTTC.

V usage is TRBV15 and J usage is TRBJ2-1, with D possibly TRBD1 on 6 matching bases. With 3 bases removed from V and 6 bases from J, the gap between germline ends came to 15 bases. The CDR3 loop spans 15 amino acids. The germline CDR1 and CDR2 sequences are LNHNV and YYDKDF (reference sequence). Here the CDR3 reads CATSSTQGFGNEQFF. The CDR3 DNA reads as TGTGCCACCAGCAGTACACAGGGTTTTGGCAATGAGCAGTTCTTC.

The chain combines TRBV7-9 with TRBJ2-6, with D possibly TRBD1 on 5 matching bases. Trimming shortened V by 5 bases and J by 2 bases, and 19 bases separated the two germline ends. In germline, CDR1 is SEHNR, CDR2 FQNEAQ (reference sequence). The CDR3 is made up of 18 amino acids. The CDR3 region is CASSAGLAGAAGANVLTF. In DNA form, the CDR3 reads TGTGCCAGCAGCGCCGGGTTAGCTGGGGCTGCTGGGGCCAACGTCCTGACTTTC.

The chain carries TRBV19 and TRBJ2-4; D is unclear. V lost 3 bases to trimming and J lost 0 bases, with 9 bases between them. The V gene's germline CDR1 is LNHDA and CDR2 SQIVND (reference sequence). CDR3 length: 15 amino acids. This chain's CDR3 is CASSISALAKNIQYF. In nucleotides, the CDR3 is TGTGCCAGTAGTATCTCGGCGTTAGCCAAAAACATTCAGTACTTC.

This clone was recorded a few times. The rearrangement links TRBV7-3 to TRBJ2-7; D not certain. This CDR3 has 15 residues. V dropped 5 bases and J dropped 2 bases, with 16 bases sitting between them. CDR1 and CDR2 from the germline V gene are SGHTA and FQGTGA. The CDR3 protein is CASSRHGVSPYEQYF. The CDR3 bases are TGTGCCAGCAGCCGACACGGAGTGAGCCCCTACGAGCAGTACTTC.

The chain links TRBV9 to TRBJ2-1; TRBD1 matches 7 bases. V was clipped by 2 bases and J by 10 bases; unmatched bases: 3. This CDR3 region has 12 residues. Germline V gene sequence: CDR1 SGDLS, CDR2 YYNGEE. CDR3 bases: TGTGCCAGCAGCGTCGGGACAGCCGAGCAGTTCTTC. It encodes CASSVGTAEQFF.

The V and J genes are TRBV2 and TRBJ2-1; D not resolved. The CDR3 is 11 residues long. V dropped 6 bases and J dropped 8 bases, with 8 bases sitting between them. Germline lookup yields CDR1 SNHLY and CDR2 FYNNEI. CDR3 in amino acids: CASSLTDEQFF. The CDR3 bases are TGTGCCAGCAGCCTAACGGATGAGCAGTTCTTC. The full variable domain, rest sourced from reference TRBV2 and TRBJ2-1, is EPEVTQTPSHQVTQMGQEVILRCVPISNHLYFYWYRQILGQKVEFLVSFYNNEISEKSEIFDDQFSVERPDGSNFTLKIRSTKLEDSAMYFCASSLTDEQFFGPGTRLTVL.

V is TRBV7-3 and J is TRBJ1-1; TRBD1 matches at 7 bases. Germline loops: CDR1 SGHTA, CDR2 FQGTGA. The CDR3 totals 15 residues. V was clipped by 5 bases and J by 5 bases; unmatched bases: 11. Here the CDR3 reads CASSTEDRDRTEAFF. CDR3 sequence (DNA): TGTGCCAGCAGCACAGAAGACAGGGATAGGACTGAAGCTTTCTTT.

This chain connects TRBV28 to TRBJ2-7; D gene unclear. The CDR3 loop spans 13 amino acids. CDR1 and CDR2 (germline): MDHEN, SYDVKM. Trimming took 5 bases from V and 2 from J, leaving 10 bases between them. CDR3 sequence reads: CASSLDTAYEQYF. CDR3 DNA: TGTGCCAGCAGTCTCGACACGGCCTACGAGCAGTACTTC. The entire variable domain, with the rest obtained from reference TRBV28 and TRBJ2-7, is as follows: DVKVTQSSRYLVKRTGEKVFLECVQDMDHENMFWYRQDPGLGLRLIYFSYDVKMKEKGDIPEGYSVSREKKERFSLILESASTNQTSMYLCASSLDTAYEQYFGPGTRLTVT.

J is TRBJ2-2 and V is TRBV4-2, with 7 nucleotides matching TRBD1. The germline gives CDR1 LGHNA, CDR2 YNFKEQ. The length of the CDR3 is 15 residues. J gave up 5 bases and V 4 bases, and 7 bases lay outside the gene matches. CDR3 amino acids: CASSPQGTPTGELFF. CDR3 nucleotide sequence: TGTGCCAGCAGCCCACAGGGGACCCCAACCGGGGAGCTGTTTTTT.

The chain joins TRBV28 to TRBJ2-7; possible D gene TRBD1, 5 bases. V shed 2 bases and J shed 5 bases, with 10 bases lying between them. The germline V gene has CDR1 MDHEN and CDR2 SYDVKM. The CDR3 loop spans 13 amino acids. The CDR3 bases are TGTGCCAGCAGTTTAGGGGAAGGGGACGAGCAGTACTTC. Translating gives CASSLGEGDEQYF.

The chain employs TRBV19 and TRBJ2-7; D is uncertain. The CDR3 length is 14 residues. The germline V gene has CDR1 LNHDA and CDR2 SQIVND (reference sequence). Deletions cut 0 bases from V and 2 bases from J, with 8 bases between. The CDR3 reads CASSIDQFTYEQYF. CDR3 sequence (DNA): TGTGCCAGTAGTATAGATCAATTCACCTACGAGCAGTACTTC. Full variable domain (missing parts from reference TRBV19 and TRBJ2-7): DGGITQSPKYLFRKEGQNVTLSCEQNLNHDAMYWYRQDPGQGLRLIYYSQIVNDFQKGDIAEGYSVSREKKESFPLTVTSAQKNPTAFYLCASSIDQFTYEQYFGPGTRLTVT.

The V and J genes are TRBV6-6 and TRBJ2-5; D could derive from TRBD1 or TRBD2 (5 bases each). The CDR3 totals 15 residues. Germline V lookup: CDR1 MNHNY, CDR2 SVGAGI (reference sequence). V was shortened by 5 bases and J by 3 bases, with 16 bases between the two germline ends. This CDR3 reads CASSTLGAPEETQYF. Written as DNA, the CDR3 is TGTGCCAGCAGTACACTAGGGGCGCCCGAAGAGACCCAGTACTTC.

The chain is built from TRBV2 and TRBJ2-1; D unresolved. Trimming pared 8 bases from V and 12 bases from J, leaving 17 bases between. The CDR3 is made up of 12 amino acids. The germline V gene encodes CDR1 SNHLY and CDR2 FYNNEI. CDR3 region: CASGVDRAGQFF. CDR3 in DNA: TGTGCCAGCGGGGTCGACCGCGCAGGGCAGTTCTTC.

The gene calls are TRBV28 and TRBJ1-1; 7 bases align to TRBD1. This CDR3 contains 15 residues. V lost 6 bases to trimming and J lost 5 bases; unmatched junction nucleotides: 12. The germline V gene encodes CDR1 MDHEN and CDR2 SYDVKM. CDR3 protein: CASRPATGKGTEAFF. DNA of the CDR3: TGTGCCAGCAGGCCCGCGACAGGGAAGGGGACTGAAGCTTTCTTT. The full variable domain, with the rest looked up from reference TRBV28 and TRBJ1-1, is DVKVTQSSRYLVKRTGEKVFLECVQDMDHENMFWYRQDPGLGLRLIYFSYDVKMKEKGDIPEGYSVSREKKERFSLILESASTNQTSMYLCASRPATGKGTEAFFGQGTRLTVV.

The chain joins TRBV19 to TRBJ2-4; D uncertain. V lost 9 bases, J lost 0 bases, and 12 bases lay in between. Germline V CDR1 and CDR2: LNHDA, SQIVND (reference sequence). The CDR3 length is 14 residues. CDR3 protein: CASTPAGAKNIQYF. CDR3 bases: TGTGCCAGCACCCCTGCCGGAGCCAAAAACATTCAGTACTTC.

The genes are TRBV7-9 and TRBJ2-7, with D possibly being TRBD2 (6 bases). Germline V gene sequence: CDR1 SEHNR, CDR2 FQNEAQ (reference sequence). The CDR3 loop spans 16 amino acids. Trimming removed 7 bases from V and 1 base from J, with 20 bases in between. This chain's CDR3 is CASTRAGLSPSYEQYF. The CDR3 DNA follows: TGTGCCAGCACCCGGGCGGGACTCTCACCATCCTACGAGCAGTACTTC. The full variable domain, in which reference TRBV7-9 and TRBJ2-7 provide the parts outside the CDR3, is DTGVSQNPRHKITKRGQNVTFRCDPISEHNRLYWYRQTLGQGPEFLTYFQNEAQLEKSRLLSDRFSAERPKGSFSTLEIQRTEQGDSAMYLCASTRAGLSPSYEQYFGPGTRLTVT.

The chain uses TRBV4-2 and TRBJ1-2; D possibly corresponds to TRBD1 (6 bases). Germline V CDR1 and CDR2: LGHNA, YNFKEQ. The CDR3 extends over 15 amino acids. With 3 bases removed from V and 3 bases from J, the gap between germline ends came to 14 bases. The CDR3 is CASSHPQRQDYGYTF. The CDR3 nucleotides are TGTGCCAGCAGCCACCCGCAACGACAGGACTATGGCTACACCTTC.

The V gene is TRBV11-1, the J gene TRBJ2-7; the D gene is possibly TRBD2 (5 bases). Germline V gene lookup returns CDR1 SGHAT and CDR2 FQDESV (reference sequence). This CDR3 has 17 residues. Trimming took 3 bases from V and 1 from J, leaving 19 bases between them. CDR3 sequence (DNA): TGTGCCAGCAGCTTTACGGGCTCCTCGGGGTATTCCTACGAGCAGTACTTC. It codes for CASSFTGSSGYSYEQYF.